This TCR beta chain was profiled in a study of blood T cells in healthy people across ages. Overall study results and limits: Comparison with aged donors showed that long-lived donors had more naive CD4+ cells and higher diversity. Naive and antigen-experienced cells could not be conclusively compared, given unsorted PBMCs. One million T cells yielded diversity estimates that were considered underestimates.

As concerns this clonotype: No antigen is known for it.

In germline, CDR1 is DFQATT, CDR2 SNEGSKA (reference sequence). V shed 3 bases and J shed 3 bases, with 10 bases lying between them. This CDR3 region has 13 residues. Alongside a J-beta primer mix, a sample-barcoded 5' primer served in a second PCR lasting roughly 7 to 11 cycles. TCRdb fed the 5' RACE reads into MiXCR, producing one record per CDR3 protein. Altogether 550,000 to 600,000 distinct CDR3 sequences are present, roughly 43% being singletons, with the ten largest covering just under 25%. What was sequenced was blood. The chain employs TRBV20-1 and TRBJ2-3; the D gene is possibly TRBD2 (6 bases). The source of this sequence is a man aged 80 or over in good health. The CDR3 DNA follows: TGCAGTGCTAGCGGAGGGTGGACAGATACGCAGTATTTT. Amino acids: CSASGGWTDTQYF.